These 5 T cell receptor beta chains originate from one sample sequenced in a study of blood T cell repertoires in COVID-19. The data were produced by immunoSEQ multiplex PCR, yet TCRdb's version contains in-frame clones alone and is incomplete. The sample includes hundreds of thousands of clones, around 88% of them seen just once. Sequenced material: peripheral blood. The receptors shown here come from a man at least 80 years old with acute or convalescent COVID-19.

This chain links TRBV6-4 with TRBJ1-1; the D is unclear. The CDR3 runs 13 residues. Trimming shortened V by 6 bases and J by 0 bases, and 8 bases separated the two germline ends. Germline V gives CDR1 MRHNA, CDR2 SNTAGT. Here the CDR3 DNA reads TGTGCCAGCAGAGCAACCCTGAACACTGAAGCTTTCTTT. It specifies CASRATLNTEAFF.

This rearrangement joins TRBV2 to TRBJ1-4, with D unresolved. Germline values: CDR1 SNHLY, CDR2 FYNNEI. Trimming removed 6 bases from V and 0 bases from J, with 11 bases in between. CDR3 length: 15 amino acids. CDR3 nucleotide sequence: TGTGCCAGCAGGGAGACGGGTACAACTAATGAAAAACTGTTTTTT. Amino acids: CASRETGTTNEKLFF.

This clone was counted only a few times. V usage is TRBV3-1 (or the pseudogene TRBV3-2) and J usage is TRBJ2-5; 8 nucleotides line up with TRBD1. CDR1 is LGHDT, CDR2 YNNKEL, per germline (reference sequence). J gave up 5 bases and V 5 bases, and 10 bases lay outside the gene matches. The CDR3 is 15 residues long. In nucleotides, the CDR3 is TGTGCCAGCAGCAAAGTTCAGGGGGCAGGGGAGACCCAGTACTTC. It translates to CASSKVQGAGETQYF.

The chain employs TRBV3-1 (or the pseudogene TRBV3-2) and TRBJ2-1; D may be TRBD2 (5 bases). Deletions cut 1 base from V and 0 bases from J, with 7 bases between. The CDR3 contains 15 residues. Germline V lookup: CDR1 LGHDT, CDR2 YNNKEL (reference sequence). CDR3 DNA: TGTGCCAGCAGCCAAGGAGCGGTCTCCTACAATGAGCAGTTCTTC. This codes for CASSQGAVSYNEQFF.

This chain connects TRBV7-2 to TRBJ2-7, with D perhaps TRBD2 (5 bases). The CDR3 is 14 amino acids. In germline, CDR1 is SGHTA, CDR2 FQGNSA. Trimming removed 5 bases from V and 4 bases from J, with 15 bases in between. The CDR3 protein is CASSPTAGTYEQYF. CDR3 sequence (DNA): TGTGCCAGCAGCCCCACCGCGGGTACATACGAGCAGTACTTC. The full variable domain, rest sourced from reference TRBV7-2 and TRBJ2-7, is GAGVSQSPSNKVTEKGKDVELRCDPISGHTALYWYRQSLGQGLEFLIYFQGNSAPDKSGLPSDRFSAERTGGSVSTLTIQRTQQEDSAVYLCASSPTAGTYEQYFGPGTRLTVT.